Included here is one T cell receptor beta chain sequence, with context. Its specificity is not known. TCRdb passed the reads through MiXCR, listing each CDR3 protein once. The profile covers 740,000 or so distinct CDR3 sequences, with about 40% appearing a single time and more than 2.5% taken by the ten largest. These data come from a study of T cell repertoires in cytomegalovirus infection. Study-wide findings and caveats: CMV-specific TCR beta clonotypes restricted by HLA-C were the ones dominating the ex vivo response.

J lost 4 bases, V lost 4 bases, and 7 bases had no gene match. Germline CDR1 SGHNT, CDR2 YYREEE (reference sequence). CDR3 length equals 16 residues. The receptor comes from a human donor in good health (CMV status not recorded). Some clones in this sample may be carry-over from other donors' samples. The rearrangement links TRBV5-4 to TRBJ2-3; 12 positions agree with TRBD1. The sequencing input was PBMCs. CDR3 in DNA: TGTGCCAGCAGCCCGGGACAGGGGGCGCGGGCAGATACGCAGTATTTT. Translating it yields CASSPGQGARADTQYF. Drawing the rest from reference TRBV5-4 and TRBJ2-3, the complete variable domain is ETGVTQSPTHLIKTRGQQVTLRCSSQSGHNTVSWYQQALGQGPQFIFQYYREEENGRGNFPPRFSGLQFPNYSSELNVNALELDDSALYLCASSPGQGARADTQYFGPGTRLTVL.